This T cell receptor (beta chain) was identified in a study of identical twins. Study-wide findings and caveats: Twins shared beta out-of-frame sequences in excess, but this excess was weaker. Abundant beta clonotypes from cord blood had fewer insertions, unlike memory repertoires, which showed none. Twin-shared out-of-frame alpha sequences were enriched for low generation probability. The study reached conclusions through statistical analysis that was cross-sectional, not following the same donors.

A single record per CDR3 protein comes from TCRdb applying MiXCR to the 5' RACE reads. This table has roughly 720,000 distinct CDR3 sequences, about 20% appearing once. The CDR3 loop spans 13 amino acids. Trimming left V 1 base short and J 1 base short, with 6 bases between. Germline CDR1 DFQATT, CDR2 SNEGSKA (reference sequence). The sample holds many counts of this clonotype. Its antigen is undetermined. The same data also contributed to another study, on T cells expressing NK-cell markers.

The chain carries TRBV20-1 and TRBJ2-3; D remains unclear. The sequencing input was PBMCs. The sequence was collected from a woman aged 18-35 years in good health. This chain's CDR3 is CSARGVGTDTQYF. The CDR3 coding sequence is TGCAGTGCTAGAGGGGTAGGCACAGATACGCAGTATTTT.